The 24 T cell receptor beta chains below were found in one sample sequenced in a study of blood T cells in healthy people across ages. Through a sample-barcoded 5' primer and a J-beta primer mix, a second PCR was run for 7 to 11 cycles. A single record per CDR3 protein comes from TCRdb applying MiXCR to the 5' RACE reads. The sample holds 550,000 to 650,000 distinct CDR3 sequences, about a quarter seen once. These data were likewise used in another study, on T cells of mothers and their children.

Sequencing was performed on blood. These receptor sequences come from a boy aged 2 to 9 in good health.

The V call is TRBV11-2, the J call TRBJ1-2; D gene unclear. CDR1 and CDR2 (germline): SGHAT, FQNNGV. V was trimmed by 1 base and J by 5 bases, leaving 14 bases between them. The CDR3 has 15 residues. The CDR3 protein is CASSLGWGSGYGYTF. CDR3 DNA: TGTGCCAGCAGCTTAGGTTGGGGATCGGGGTATGGCTACACCTTC.

J is TRBJ2-5 and V is TRBV5-1, with 11 bases identical to TRBD2. The assigned J gene may be wrong: the sequence end matches TRBJ2-7 better. CDR3 length: 15 residues. Germline CDR1 reads SGHRS; CDR2 reads YFSETQ. The CDR3 nucleotides read TGCGCCAGCAGCTTTTCGGGGACTAGCGGCTACGAGCAGTACTTC. Translated: CASSFSGTSGYEQYF.

Here the CDR3 DNA reads TGTGCCAGCAGCTTAGATGGGTACTCTGGAAACACCATATATTTT. Residues: CASSLDGYSGNTIYF. The chain carries TRBV7-2 and TRBJ1-3, with D uncertain. V lost 1 base and J 0 bases, leaving 7 bases between the germline ends. CDR3 size: 15 residues. Germline assignment: CDR1 SGHTA and CDR2 FQGNSA.

This clonotype showed up just a few times. The chain is built from TRBV20-1 and TRBJ2-1; either TRBD1 or TRBD2 may fit D (6 bases each). Per the germline V gene, CDR1 is DFQATT and CDR2 is SNEGSKA (reference sequence). Trimming took 2 bases from V and 8 from J, leaving 16 bases between them. The CDR3 covers 14 residues. Here the CDR3 reads CSARPWARGDEQFF. The CDR3 DNA follows: TGCAGTGCTAGACCGTGGGCTAGGGGGGATGAGCAGTTCTTC.

This chain joins TRBV9 and TRBJ1-3, with no clear D. The CDR3 is 15 residues long. The V gene lost 3 bases and the J gene lost 0 bases, with 10 bases spanning the gap. The germline CDR1 and CDR2 sequences are SGDLS and YYNGEE. CDR3 bases: TGTGCCAGCAGCGCTTCGGGGTTCTCTGGAAACACCATATATTTT. It encodes CASSASGFSGNTIYF.

This chain joins TRBV12-3 or TRBV12-4 and TRBJ2-1, with D possibly matching TRBD1 (5 bases). The J call may be mistaken, given a closer DNA end match to TRBJ2-5. The CDR3 extends over 15 amino acids. The CDR3 reads CASRPPGPPQGTQYF. The CDR3 DNA sequence: TGTGCCAGCAGGCCTCCTGGACCTCCCCAGGGGACCCAGTACTTC.

The CDR3 here is CASSGSGREGTQYF. The CDR3 bases are TGTGCCAGCAGTGGTAGCGGGAGAGAAGGGACCCAGTACTTC. The chain links TRBV2 to TRBJ2-5; 9 bases map to TRBD2. The CDR3 runs to 14 residues. V shed 4 bases and J 7 bases; nucleotides not matched to a gene: 7. Germline V gene lookup returns CDR1 SNHLY and CDR2 FYNNEI.

This chain links TRBV2 with TRBJ2-5; D is ambiguous. The CDR3 length is 14 residues. Germline V gene data show CDR1 as SNHLY and CDR2 as FYNNEI. V lost 7 bases to trimming and J lost 0 bases, with 12 bases between them. CDR3 amino acids: CASTKTANQETQYF. In DNA, the CDR3 is TGTGCCAGCACCAAGACCGCTAACCAAGAGACCCAGTACTTC.

The chain employs TRBV9 and TRBJ2-2; 11 nucleotides match TRBD2. The CDR3 sequence is 18 residues long. The germline V gene has CDR1 SGDLS and CDR2 YYNGEE. V trimming: 0 bases; J trimming: 0 bases; junction bases outside the gene matches: 4. The CDR3 reads CASSVGGTSGANTGELFF. In nucleotides, the CDR3 is TGTGCCAGCAGCGTAGGTGGGACTAGCGGTGCGAACACCGGGGAGCTGTTTTTT.

Only one count was recorded for this clonotype. The rearrangement uses TRBV3-1 and TRBJ2-1; a possible D gene is TRBD2 (5 bases). This CDR3 has 14 residues. The V gene's germline CDR1 is LGHDT and CDR2 YNNKEL (reference sequence). Trimming took off 5 bases at V and 5 bases at J, with 13 bases between the two ends. CDR3 protein: CASSNPGVNNEQFF. CDR3 DNA sequence: TGTGCCAGCAGCAACCCCGGGGTAAACAATGAGCAGTTCTTC.

The rearrangement uses TRBV5-1 and TRBJ2-2; D call uncertain. The V end was cut by 0 bases, the J end by 7 bases, with 16 bases between. CDR3 length: 16 amino acids. Germline-derived CDR1 and CDR2 are SGHRS and YFSETQ. In DNA form, the CDR3 reads TGCGCCAGCAGCTTGGCCCCCGGACGGGCGAACGGGGAGCTGTTTTTT. Translated: CASSLAPGRANGELFF. Full variable domain (remainder filled in from reference TRBV5-1 and TRBJ2-2): KAGVTQTPRYLIKTRGQQVTLSCSPISGHRSVSWYQQTPGQGLQFLFEYFSETQRNKGNFPGRFSGRQFSNSRSEMNVSTLELGDSALYLCASSLAPGRANGELFFGEGSRLTVL.

This clonotype was found a few times. V gene TRBV18 combines with J gene TRBJ1-2; D may be TRBD1 (6 bases). V lost 3 bases to trimming and J lost 6 bases, with 14 bases between them. The CDR3 runs 14 residues. The germline CDR1 and CDR2 sequences are KGHSH and LQKENI. This CDR3 reads CASSPSVQGHGYTF. In DNA form, the CDR3 reads TGTGCCAGCTCACCCAGCGTCCAGGGGCATGGCTACACCTTC. Supplemented by reference TRBV18 and TRBJ1-2, the full variable domain reads NAGVMQNPRHLVRRRGQEARLRCSPMKGHSHVYWYRQLPEEGLKFMVYLQKENIIDESGMPKERFSAEFPKEGPSILRIQQVVRGDSAAYFCASSPSVQGHGYTFGSGTRLTVV.

The chain recombines TRBV18 with TRBJ2-3, with D uncertain. Trimming left V 3 bases short and J 1 base short, with 8 bases between. The germline V gene encodes CDR1 KGHSH and CDR2 LQKENI. CDR3 length: 14 amino acids. CDR3 bases: TGTGCCAGCTCACCTGCGGACCGCACAGATACGCAGTATTTT. Translating gives CASSPADRTDTQYF.

This clonotype turned up a few times. An end of the junction does not agree with germline; a read error may underlie this. V usage is TRBV10-3 and J usage is TRBJ2-3, with 7 bases matching TRBD2. Germline loops: CDR1 ENHRY, CDR2 SYGVKD. The CDR3 runs 16 residues. Here the CDR3 reads CATSELLREGADTQYF. The CDR3 bases are TGTGCCACCAGTGAACTTCTAAGGGAGGGTGCAGATACGCAGTATTTT.

The rearrangement links TRBV4-3 to TRBJ2-3; TRBD2 aligns across 10 bases. CDR3 length: 17 amino acids. V lost 0 bases to trimming and J lost 4 bases; unmatched junction nucleotides: 7. The germline gives CDR1 LGHNA, CDR2 YSLEER. The CDR3 protein is CASSQDLLAGASDTQYF. DNA for the CDR3: TGCGCCAGCAGCCAAGATCTCCTAGCGGGAGCGTCAGATACGCAGTATTTT.

The chain uses TRBV7-8 and TRBJ2-5, with D possibly TRBD2 on 6 matching bases. Trimming took off 0 bases at V and 3 bases at J, with 8 bases between the two ends. Germline V gives CDR1 SGHVS, CDR2 FQNEAQ. The CDR3 has 14 amino acids. The DNA of the CDR3 is TGTGCCAGCAGCTTAGCTCAGCGGGAAGAGACCCAGTACTTC. Protein: CASSLAQREETQYF.

This clonotype has only a few counts. The chain has TRBV6-2 or TRBV6-3 and TRBJ2-1; 11 bases are shared with TRBD2. Germline lookup yields CDR1 MNHEY and CDR2 SVGEGT. The trim removed 7 bases at V and 0 bases at J, leaving 8 bases unmatched. This CDR3 is 17 amino acids long. CDR3 residues: CASTRIAGGRSYNEQFF. Here the CDR3 DNA reads TGTGCCAGCACTCGAATAGCGGGGGGGCGCTCCTACAATGAGCAGTTCTTC.

This clonotype was seen more than once but under ten times. J is TRBJ2-7 and V is TRBV7-9, with 12 bases fitting TRBD2. The V gene end was trimmed by 6 bases and the J gene end by 5 bases; junction bases not matched to a gene: 11. The CDR3 has 16 amino acids. In germline, CDR1 is SEHNR, CDR2 FQNEAQ (reference sequence). The CDR3 DNA reads TGTGCCAGCAGTACAGAGCGGACTAGCGGGACGGACGAGCAGTACTTC. Translated, it gives CASSTERTSGTDEQYF.

The chain recombines TRBV27 with TRBJ2-7, with D possibly being TRBD1 (6 bases). Germline CDR1 reads MNHEY; CDR2 reads SMNVEV (reference sequence). The CDR3 sequence is 14 residues long. The ends were cut back, 4 bases at V and 2 bases at J, with 12 bases in the middle. DNA of the CDR3: TGTGCCAGCAGTTCAGGACAGAGACCCTACGAGCAGTACTTC. This translates into CASSSGQRPYEQYF.

The chain links TRBV7-6 to TRBJ2-5, with 11 positions matching TRBD2. With the DNA end fitting TRBJ2-7 better, the J assignment may be wrong. The CDR3 covers 15 residues. In germline, CDR1 is SGHVS, CDR2 FNYEAQ. The CDR3 here is CASSPHSGREVEQYF. The CDR3 DNA is TGTGCCAGCAGCCCGCATAGCGGGAGGGAGGTCGAGCAGTACTTC.

CDR3: CSAVELSQETQYF. CDR3 nucleotide sequence: TGCAGCGCTGTTGAACTCAGCCAAGAGACCCAGTACTTC. The rearrangement links TRBV29-1 to TRBJ2-5; D is uncertain. Germline V gene sequence: CDR1 SQVTM, CDR2 ANQGSEA. The CDR3 spans 13 residues. Trimming removed 7 bases at V and 1 base at J, with 13 bases between.

V usage is TRBV20-1 and J usage is TRBJ1-2; TRBD1 matches at 11 bases. The CDR3 sequence is 15 residues long. Trimming removed 4 bases from V and 3 bases from J; junction bases left unmatched: 7. Per germline, CDR1 DFQATT and CDR2 SNEGSKA (reference sequence). In nucleotides, the CDR3 is TGCAGTGCTAAGGGACAGGGGGTCTCTTACTATGGCTACACCTTC. It translates to CSAKGQGVSYYGYTF.

This clonotype was picked up a small number of times. V is TRBV28 and J is TRBJ2-7, with D possibly matching TRBD2 (5 bases). CDR1 is MDHEN and CDR2 is SYDVKM in the germline V gene. V was cut by 0 bases and J by 2 bases, with 11 bases left in between. CDR3 length: 15 amino acids. The CDR3 spells CASSLWAEATYEQYF. In nucleotides, the CDR3 is TGTGCCAGCAGTTTATGGGCGGAGGCAACCTACGAGCAGTACTTC.

This clonotype was detected only a few times. The chain is built from TRBV5-1 and TRBJ2-3; perhaps D is TRBD1 or TRBD2 (5 bases each). The V gene lost 4 bases and the J gene lost 0 bases, with 9 bases spanning the gap. CDR3 length: 14 amino acids. Germline V CDR1 and CDR2: SGHRS, YFSETQ. This chain's CDR3 is CASSQGGSTDTQYF. The CDR3 nucleotides read TGCGCCAGCAGCCAGGGCGGGAGCACAGATACGCAGTATTTT. Variable domain in full (rest from reference TRBV5-1 and TRBJ2-3): KAGVTQTPRYLIKTRGQQVTLSCSPISGHRSVSWYQQTPGQGLQFLFEYFSETQRNKGNFPGRFSGRQFSNSRSEMNVSTLELGDSALYLCASSQGGSTDTQYFGPGTRLTVL.